This T cell receptor beta chain was recovered during a study of cytomegalovirus exposure and HLA in healthy donors. Regarding the study as a whole: Later analysis suggested most CMV-associated TCR beta chains were HLA-restricted.

Looked up from germline, CDR1 is MDHEN and CDR2 is SYDVKM. The CDR3 spans 14 residues. With 2 bases removed from V and 4 bases from J, the gap between germline ends came to 9 bases. For this clone: The target antigen is unknown.

The PCR ran on 60 Vbeta and 13 Jbeta primers. TCRdb's table, derived via immunoSEQ multiplex PCR, lists solely in-frame clones and lacks some. The sample records roughly 160,000 clones, about four fifths being singletons. This chain joins TRBV28 and TRBJ1-5; D call uncertain. Sample: PBMCs. The TCR was taken from a male donor in good health and CMV-seropositive. CDR3 residues: CASSLSPSNQPQHF. The CDR3 DNA follows: TGTGCCAGCAGTTTAAGCCCGAGTAATCAGCCCCAGCATTTT.